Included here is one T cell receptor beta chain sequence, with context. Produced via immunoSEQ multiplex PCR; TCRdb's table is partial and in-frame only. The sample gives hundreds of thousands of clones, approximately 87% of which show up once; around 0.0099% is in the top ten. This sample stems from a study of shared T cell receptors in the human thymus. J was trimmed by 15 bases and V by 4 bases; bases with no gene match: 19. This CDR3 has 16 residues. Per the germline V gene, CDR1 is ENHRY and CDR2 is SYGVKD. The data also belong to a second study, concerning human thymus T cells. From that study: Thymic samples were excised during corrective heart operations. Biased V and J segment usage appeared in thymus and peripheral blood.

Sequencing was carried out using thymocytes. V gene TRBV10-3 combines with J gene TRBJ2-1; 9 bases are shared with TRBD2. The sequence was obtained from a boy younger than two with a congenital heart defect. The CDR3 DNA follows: TGTGCCATCAGTGGGAGTCCGTATGCGGGAGGGCCCGTCCTGTTCTTC. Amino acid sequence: CAISGSPYAGGPVLFF.